This record concerns one T cell receptor beta chain sequence. As yet, its antigen is unknown. The CDR3 is 12 residues long. V was pared by 4 bases and J by 5 bases, with 11 bases between. Germline-derived CDR1 and CDR2 are DFQATT and SNEGSKA (reference sequence). This sample is drawn from a study of identical twins. Broader study findings: Clonotypes of the beta chain that were abundant in cord blood carried fewer insertions (memory repertoires showed none).

TCRdb processed the 5' RACE reads anew with MiXCR; each CDR3 protein has one entry. The top ten clones hold 4% to 5% of a sample with some 250,000 distinct CDR3 sequences, over 9.5% of them seen once. The sample also formed part of further work on yellow fever vaccine responses in identical twins.

The chain combines TRBV20-1 with TRBJ2-5; D might be TRBD1 (6 bases). The sample consisted of memory (CD45RO+) T cells sorted from blood. The receptor comes from a young woman in good health. CDR3 in DNA: TGCAGTGCTACAAGGACAGATGAGACCCAGTACTTC. Its protein product is CSATRTDETQYF.